This passage covers 6 T cell receptor beta chains from one sample sequenced in a study of T cell responses to AZD1222 COVID-19 vaccine (dated by TCRdb to the early 2020s). Library construction relied on the immunoSEQ multiplex PCR assay. TCRdb stores this immuneACCESS table with in-frame sequences only. Part of the clones is absent; in the studies checked, under half of the shortfall reflects unresolved V genes, and no reason is known for the rest. The sample table shows around 50,000 clones, and around 84% are seen once. Roughly 10% of the sample comes from the top ten. In light of the paper, this sample's time point label describes: baseline before first vaccination. The material was peripheral blood, obtained on day 0 of AZD1222 vaccination. These receptor sequences come from an adult in good health.

J is TRBJ2-1 and V is TRBV3-1 (or the pseudogene TRBV3-2); D could derive from TRBD1 or TRBD2 (5 bases each). With 0 bases removed from V and 4 bases from J, the gap between germline ends came to 16 bases. The CDR3 runs to 17 residues. Per the germline V gene, CDR1 is LGHDT and CDR2 is YNNKEL (reference sequence). The CDR3 DNA reads TGTGCCAGCAGCCAAGATCGGGTAGAGGGGTTATACAATGAGCAGTTCTTC. This sequence encodes CASSQDRVEGLYNEQFF.

The chain carries TRBV20-1 and TRBJ2-1; TRBD1 aligns across 12 bases. CDR1 is DFQATT, CDR2 SNEGSKA, per germline (reference sequence). V trimming: 3 bases; J trimming: 12 bases; junction bases outside the gene matches: 12. This CDR3 contains 15 residues. The DNA of the CDR3 is TGCAGTGCTAGTGTCCGGGACAGGGGGCATTTAGGGCAGTTCTTC. Its protein product is CSASVRDRGHLGQFF.

About this clone itself: Other DNA sequences within the sample encode an identical CDR3. The rearrangement joins TRBV9 to TRBJ2-3; D is uncertain. Germline assignment: CDR1 SGDLS and CDR2 YYNGEE. The CDR3 contains 11 residues. Trimming took 0 bases from V and 6 from J, leaving 2 bases between them. The CDR3 spells CASSVGDTQYF. CDR3 in DNA: TGTGCCAGCAGCGTAGGGGATACGCAGTATTTT.

The chain joins TRBV4-1 to TRBJ1-6, with unresolved D. The CDR3 spans 14 residues. Per the germline V gene, CDR1 is MGHRA and CDR2 is YSYEKL. V gave up 0 bases and J gave up 7 bases, with 7 bases separating them. CDR3 loop: CASSQEPRNSPLHF. CDR3 sequence (DNA): TGCGCCAGCAGCCAAGAGCCAAGGAATTCACCCCTCCACTTT.

The CDR3 reads CASSLGARGLGYEQYF. The CDR3 region has the DNA TGTGCCAGCAGCTTAGGGGCCCGGGGGCTGGGGTACGAGCAGTACTTC. The rearrangement links TRBV7-3 to TRBJ2-7; D could derive from TRBD1 or TRBD2 (6 bases each). The CDR3 covers 16 residues. The germline V gene encodes CDR1 SGHTA and CDR2 FQGTGA. V was clipped by 2 bases and J by 4 bases, with 18 bases between them.

This clone was seen more than once but under ten times. This chain connects TRBV6-2 or TRBV6-3 to TRBJ2-3; D is unresolved. V lost 3 bases and J 4 bases, leaving 14 bases between the germline ends. There are 15 residues in the CDR3. Germline CDR1 reads MNHEY; CDR2 reads SVGEGT. The CDR3 region is CASSYGVSVADTQYF. Written as DNA, the CDR3 is TGTGCCAGCAGTTATGGGGTAAGCGTGGCAGATACGCAGTATTTT.